This entry is about one T cell receptor beta chain. Its specific antigen is unknown. Coverage ceases 3 residues before the CDR3 finishes, and the germline J gene fills in the end. Using the immunoSEQ assay, multiplex PCR amplified TCR beta CDR3 regions from an average of approximately 1,200 ng of genomic DNA per sample. The assay corrected primer bias using a complete synthetic TCR repertoire to establish an amplification baseline. Amplicons were sequenced on the Illumina platform. In the source study's methods: Error correction of the sequences involved clustering with frequency ratios plus a modified nearest-neighbor algorithm, after which the sequences were analyzed in the immunoSEQ Analyzer using IMGT gene definitions. At each rarefaction depth, TCR richness and evenness were averaged across 20 rarefaction repeats, and samples with fewer sequences than that depth were excluded. Relative abundances of V, D and J genes were compared between groups using Wilcoxon rank sum tests, with FDR correction applied. For the blinded duplicates, the intraclass correlation was 90% to 97% for TCR richness and averaged 76.4% across about 64 gene segments. TCRdb took over this immuneACCESS table, retaining in-frame rearrangements with V and J assigned. Such tables are incomplete; in checked studies, under half of the missing clones stem from an unresolved V gene, and the remainder is unexplained. V, J and clone size reflect that table, while D and trimming were determined from the DNA. The sample table records about 39,000 clones. Clones ranked in the top ten supply 4.8% of the sample.

These data belong to a study of T cells in women clearing cervical HPV infection (dated by TCRdb to 2017 to 2018). Regarding the study in general: Cases were roughly 23 women with histologically confirmed HPV16-related CIN3 or worse, including a couple of invasive cancers. The approximately 26 controls were women who cleared a single incident HPV16 infection within 12 months without developing precancer or cancer. Case blood was taken at the visit when the lesion was first identified, whereas control blood was taken when infection was no longer detected. Among cases, blood sampling came a median of approximately 150 days after lesion detection, with an interquartile range of about 80 to 220 days. Since only a few of the women had HLA typing available, the possibility that HLA type was acting as a confounder could not be ruled out. Nested within Costa Rica's Guanacaste HPV Natural History Study, an exploratory proof-of-principle case-control study compared TCR repertoires across cervical HPV16 outcomes. Cases were matched to controls by age within five years and by the year the sample was collected. Median age was 34 years in cases versus around 40 in controls, and baseline characteristics did not differ significantly. In the parent cohort, some 10,000 women aged 18 or older were enrolled in Guanacaste, Costa Rica, during about 1993 to 1994 and then followed for approximately seven years. Five blinded duplicates per group were added as quality controls, giving some 60 samples: 50 or so participants and 10 replicates.

Every participant had a single incident cervical HPV16 infection, and women with prevalent HPV16 infections were excluded. Cervical HPV DNA was detected by MY09/MY11 PCR, and genotyping was performed by dot-blot hybridization. Approximately 16 mL of heparinized blood were centrifuged, and the buffy coat was aliquoted, frozen at -30°C, then stored at -80°C. QIAGEN kits were used to extract genomic DNA from the buffy coat specimens. Beyond this particular receptor, the publication reports: Because of the cross-sectional design, the study could not determine whether the associations came before infection or resulted from infection, and neither effector/memory subsets nor HPV-specific T cells were isolated. TCR repertoire richness was significantly higher in CIN3+ cases than in controls across sequencing depths, while evenness did not differ. Cases had lower TRBV6-7 relative abundance than controls (about 0.1% versus 0.15%; Bonferroni P = 0.0008). Random forest classifiers that combined richness and V gene abundances separated cases from controls with an estimated AUC of 0.8 to 0.85. T-cell numbers per sample were unknown, so richness differences could reflect varying T-cell content rather than repertoire biology.

Via the germline V gene (reference sequence), CDR1 is SEHNR and CDR2 FQNEAQ. V loses 5 bases of germline sequence and J loses 3 bases, and the interval between the two ends is 16 bases. The CDR3 holds 15 amino acids from the cysteine to the phenylalanine. The DNA covers only part of the CDR3, 36 bases in frame from base 1. The rearranged chain carries TRBV7-9 and TRBJ1-2, and the D gene may be TRBD1, 6 bases matching. Source material: blood buffy coat. This sequence was found in a woman between 18 and 75 years old with a cervical HPV16 infection that either progressed to CIN3+ or cleared (not recorded which). CDR3 DNA (partial): TGTGCCAGCAGCCAAAGCACAGGGTTTGACTATGGC. It translates as CASSQSTGFDYG. Given in full, the CDR3 is CASSQSTGFDYGYTF.